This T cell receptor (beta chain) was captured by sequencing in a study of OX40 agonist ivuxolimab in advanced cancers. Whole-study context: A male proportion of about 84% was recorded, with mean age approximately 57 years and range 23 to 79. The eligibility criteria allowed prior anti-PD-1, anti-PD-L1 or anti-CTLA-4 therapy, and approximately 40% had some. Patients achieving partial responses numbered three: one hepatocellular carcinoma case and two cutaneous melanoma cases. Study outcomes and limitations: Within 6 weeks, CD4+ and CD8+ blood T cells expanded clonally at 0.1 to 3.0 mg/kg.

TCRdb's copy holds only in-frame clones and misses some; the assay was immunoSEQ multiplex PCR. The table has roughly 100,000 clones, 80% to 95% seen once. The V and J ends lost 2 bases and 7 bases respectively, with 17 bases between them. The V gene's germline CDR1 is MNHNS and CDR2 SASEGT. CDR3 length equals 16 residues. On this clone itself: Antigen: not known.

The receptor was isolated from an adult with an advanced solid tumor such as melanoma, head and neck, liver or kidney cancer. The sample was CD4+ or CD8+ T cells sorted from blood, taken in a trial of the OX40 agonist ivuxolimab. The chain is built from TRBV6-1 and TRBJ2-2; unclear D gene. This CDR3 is CASSETLFGDSGELFF. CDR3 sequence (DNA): TGTGCCAGCAGTGAAACCTTGTTTGGAGATAGCGGGGAGCTGTTTTTT.